This TCR beta chain was recorded in a study of metastatic and nonmetastatic thyroid tumors. Germline V gene data show CDR1 as DFQATT and CDR2 as SNEGSKA (reference sequence). Trimming pared 0 bases from V and 2 bases from J, leaving 14 bases between. The CDR3 consists of 15 residues. TCRdb re-processed the PCR reads through MiXCR. The sample records about 4,900 clones, 34% being singletons. Not a single patient had been given any form of treatment at any point before undergoing thyroid surgery. The clonotype comes from a male donor with papillary thyroid cancer or a benign thyroid nodule (not recorded which). Some clones in this sample may be carry-over from other donors' samples. The V gene is TRBV20-1, the J gene TRBJ2-7; D may correspond to TRBD1 or TRBD2 (7 bases each). Sequences were obtained from adjacent normal tissue. CDR3 DNA sequence: TGCAGTGCTAGAGATCCCCAGGGGGGGACCTACGAGCAGTACTTC. It specifies CSARDPQGGTYEQYF.